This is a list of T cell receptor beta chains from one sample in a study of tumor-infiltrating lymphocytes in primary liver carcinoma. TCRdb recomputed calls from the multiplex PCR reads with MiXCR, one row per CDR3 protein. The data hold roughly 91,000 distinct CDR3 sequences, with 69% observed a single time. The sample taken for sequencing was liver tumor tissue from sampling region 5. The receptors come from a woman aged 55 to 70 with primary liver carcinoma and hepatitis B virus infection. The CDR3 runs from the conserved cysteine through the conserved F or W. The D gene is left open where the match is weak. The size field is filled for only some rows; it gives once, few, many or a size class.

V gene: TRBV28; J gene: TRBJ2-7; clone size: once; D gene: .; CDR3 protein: CASSLSAGGFYNEQYF; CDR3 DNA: TGTGCCAGCAGTTTATCAGCAGGAGGCTTTTACAATGAGCAGTACTTC
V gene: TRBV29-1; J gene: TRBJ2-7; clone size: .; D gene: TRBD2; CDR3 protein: CSVGGLTVPYEQYF; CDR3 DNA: TGCAGCGTTGGGGGACTAACAGTCCCCTACGAGCAGTACTTC
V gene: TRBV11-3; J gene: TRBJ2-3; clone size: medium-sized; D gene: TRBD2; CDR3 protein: CASSFPGLVTDTQYF; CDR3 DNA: TGTGCCAGCAGCTTCCCGGGACTAGTCACAGATACGCAGTATTTT
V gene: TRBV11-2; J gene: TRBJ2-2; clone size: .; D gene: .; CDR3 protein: CASSARQGGTEELFF; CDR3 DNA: TGTGCCAGCAGCGCCCGACAGGGAGGGACCGAGGAGCTCTTTTTT
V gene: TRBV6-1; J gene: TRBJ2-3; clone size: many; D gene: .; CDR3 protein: CASISVSTDTQYF; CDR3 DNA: TGTGCCAGCATTTCGGTTAGCACAGATACGCAGTATTTT
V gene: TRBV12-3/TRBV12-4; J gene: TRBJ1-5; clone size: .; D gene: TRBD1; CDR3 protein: CAGSLGQGASGRQHF; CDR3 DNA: TGTGCCGGCAGTTTAGGACAGGGGGCCAGTGGCCGCCAGCATTTT
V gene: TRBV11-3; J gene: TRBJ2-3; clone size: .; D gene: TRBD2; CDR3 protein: CASSPRTSGGAQDTQYF; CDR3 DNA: TGTGCCAGCAGCCCGAGGACTAGCGGGGGGGCCCAGGATACGCAGTATTTT
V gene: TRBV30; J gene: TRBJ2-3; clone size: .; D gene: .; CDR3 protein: CAWSMGNGRSDTQYF; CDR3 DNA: TGTGCCTGGAGTATGGGTAACGGGAGATCAGATACGCAGTATTTT
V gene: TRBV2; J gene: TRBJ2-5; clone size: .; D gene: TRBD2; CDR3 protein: CASIEANRLGGYQETQYF; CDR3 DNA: TGTGCCAGCATTGAAGCTAACAGGTTGGGGGGGTACCAAGAGACCCAGTACTTC
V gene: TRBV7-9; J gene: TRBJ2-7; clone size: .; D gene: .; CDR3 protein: CASSLAGQRYEQYF; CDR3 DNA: TGTGCCAGCAGCTTAGCGGGACAACGTTACGAGCAGTACTTC
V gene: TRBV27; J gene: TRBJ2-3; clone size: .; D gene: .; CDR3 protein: CASSTLELDTQYF; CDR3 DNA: TGTGCCAGCAGTACCTTGGAACTGGATACGCAGTATTTT
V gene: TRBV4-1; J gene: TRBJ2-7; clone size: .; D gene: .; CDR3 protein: CASSQDGGGRVEQYF; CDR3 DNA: TGCGCCAGCAGCCAAGATGGCGGAGGGCGCGTCGAGCAGTACTTC
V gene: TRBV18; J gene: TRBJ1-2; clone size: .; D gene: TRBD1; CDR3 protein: CASSTRTGVIYGYTF; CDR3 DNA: TGTGCCAGCTCAACACGGACAGGGGTGATCTATGGCTACACCTTC
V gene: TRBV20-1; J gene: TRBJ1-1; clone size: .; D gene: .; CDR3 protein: CSVRDSGFNTEAFF; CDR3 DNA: TGCAGTGTTAGAGATTCTGGATTTAACACTGAAGCTTTCTTT
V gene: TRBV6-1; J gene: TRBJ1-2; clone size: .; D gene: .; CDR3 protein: CASSKACRFHYGYTF; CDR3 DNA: TGTGCCAGCAGTAAAGCGTGTCGATTCCACTATGGCTACACCTTC
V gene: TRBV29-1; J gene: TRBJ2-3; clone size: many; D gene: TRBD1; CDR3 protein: CSVDGTGAPDTQYF; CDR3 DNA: TGCAGCGTTGATGGGACAGGGGCACCAGATACGCAGTATTTT
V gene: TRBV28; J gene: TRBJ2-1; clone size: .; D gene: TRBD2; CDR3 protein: CANSYPGTNHPRGQFF; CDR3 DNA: TGTGCCAACAGTTACCCCGGGACTAATCATCCCAGAGGGCAGTTCTTC
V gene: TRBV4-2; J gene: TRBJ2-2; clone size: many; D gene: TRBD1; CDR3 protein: CASSPTGGRTGELFF; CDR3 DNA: TGTGCCAGCAGCCCGACAGGGGGCCGAACCGGGGAGCTGTTTTTT
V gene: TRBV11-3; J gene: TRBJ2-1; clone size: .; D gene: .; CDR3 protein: CASSLVSPPLEF; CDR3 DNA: TGTGCCAGCAGCCTCGTTAGCCCCCCCCTGGAATTC
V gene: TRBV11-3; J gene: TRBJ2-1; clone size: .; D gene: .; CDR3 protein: CASNLGIGGKLEQFF; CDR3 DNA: TGTGCCAGCAACTTAGGAATTGGCGGGAAGCTTGAGCAGTTCTTC
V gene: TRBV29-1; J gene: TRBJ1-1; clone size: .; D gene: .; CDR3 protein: CNVVRRSSEGGAKNTEAFF; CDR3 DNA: TGCAACGTTGTTAGAAGATCTTCGGAAGGGGGGGCTAAAAACACTGAAGCTTTCTTT
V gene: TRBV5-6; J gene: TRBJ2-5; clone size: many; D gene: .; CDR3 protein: CASSPLPGTKTQYF; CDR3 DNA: TGTGCCAGCAGCCCCCTTCCGGGCACCAAGACCCAGTACTTC
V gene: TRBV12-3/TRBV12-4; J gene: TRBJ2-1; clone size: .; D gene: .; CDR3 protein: CTCSRVRGDYNEQFF; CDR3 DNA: TGTACCTGCAGTAGGGTTAGGGGGGATTACAATGAGCAGTTCTTC
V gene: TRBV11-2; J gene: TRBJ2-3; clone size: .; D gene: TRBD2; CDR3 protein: CASSHASGSLSDTQYF; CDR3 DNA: TGTGCCAGCAGCCATGCTAGCGGGAGCTTGTCAGATACGCAGTATTTT
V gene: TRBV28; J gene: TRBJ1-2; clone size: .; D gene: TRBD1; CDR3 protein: CASSPPGGGGYTF; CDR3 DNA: TGTGCCAGCAGTCCCCCAGGGGGTGGGGGCTACACCTTC
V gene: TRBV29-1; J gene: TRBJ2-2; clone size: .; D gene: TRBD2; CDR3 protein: CSVVRGAGELFF; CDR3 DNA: TGTAGCGTTGTGCGGGGGGCCGGGGAGCTGTTTTTT
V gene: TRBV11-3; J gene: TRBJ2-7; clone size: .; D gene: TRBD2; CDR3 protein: CASSPDRAGLGAYEQYF; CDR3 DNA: TGTGCCAGCAGCCCTGACCGAGCGGGATTAGGTGCCTACGAGCAGTACTTC
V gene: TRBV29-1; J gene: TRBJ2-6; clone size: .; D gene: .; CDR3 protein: CGIEGISGANVLTF; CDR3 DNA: TGCGGCATTGAAGGTATCTCTGGGGCCAACGTCCTGACTTTC
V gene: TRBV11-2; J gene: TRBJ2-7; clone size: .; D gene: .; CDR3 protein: CAGSRERVGHEQYF; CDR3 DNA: TGTGCCGGTAGCCGGGAGAGGGTAGGGCACGAGCAGTACTTC
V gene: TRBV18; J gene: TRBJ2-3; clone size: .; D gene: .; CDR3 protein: CASSRQSTDTQYF; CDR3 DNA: TGTGCCAGCTCCCGACAATCCACAGATACGCAGTATTTT
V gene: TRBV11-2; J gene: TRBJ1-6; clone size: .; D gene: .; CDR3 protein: CASPGGYNSALHF; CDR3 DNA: TGTGCCAGCCCCGGGGGGTATAATTCAGCCCTCCACTTT
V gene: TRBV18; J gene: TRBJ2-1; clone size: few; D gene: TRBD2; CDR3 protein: CASSPERETNEQFF; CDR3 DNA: TGTGCCAGCTCACCCGAGCGGGAGACCAATGAGCAGTTCTTC
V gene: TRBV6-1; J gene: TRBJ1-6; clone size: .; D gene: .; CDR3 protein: CASNGSGEYLSPLHF; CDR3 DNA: TGTGCCAGCAATGGATCAGGGGAGTATCTTTCACCCCTCCACTTT
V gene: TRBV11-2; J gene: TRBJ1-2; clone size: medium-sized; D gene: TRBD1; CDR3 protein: CASSWGGTGSGYTF; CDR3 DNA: TGTGCCAGCAGCTGGGGCGGGACAGGGTCTGGCTACACCTTC
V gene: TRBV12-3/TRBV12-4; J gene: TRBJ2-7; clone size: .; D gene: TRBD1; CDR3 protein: CTSSPGQDTYEQYF; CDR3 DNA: TGTACCAGCAGTCCCGGACAGGATACCTACGAGCAGTACTTC
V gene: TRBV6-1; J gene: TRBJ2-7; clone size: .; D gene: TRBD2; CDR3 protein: CASNSGSGGRYYEQCF; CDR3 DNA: TGTGCCAGCAATTCCGGGTCGGGGGGACGGTACTACGAGCAGTGCTTC
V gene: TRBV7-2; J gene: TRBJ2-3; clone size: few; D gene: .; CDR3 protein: CASSRSTSTDTQYF; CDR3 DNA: TGTGCCAGCAGCCGGTCTACTAGCACAGATACGCAGTATTTT
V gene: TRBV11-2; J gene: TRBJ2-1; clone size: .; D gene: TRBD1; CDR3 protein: CASSFDREKGNEQFF; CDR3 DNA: TGTGCCAGCAGCTTCGACAGGGAAAAGGGTAATGAGCAGTTCTTC
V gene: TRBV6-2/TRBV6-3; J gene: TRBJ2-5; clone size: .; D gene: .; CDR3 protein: CASSDAGTARETQHF; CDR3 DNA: TGTGCCAGTAGTGACGCCGGGACTGCGAGGGAGACCCAGCACTTC
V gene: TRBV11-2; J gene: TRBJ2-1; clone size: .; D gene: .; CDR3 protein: CTSSLLAYRIGEQFF; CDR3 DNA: TGTACCAGCAGCCTTCTAGCGTATAGGATAGGGGAGCAGTTCTTC
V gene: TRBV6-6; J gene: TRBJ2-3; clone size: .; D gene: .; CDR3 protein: CASMGVEKTDTQYF; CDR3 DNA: TGTGCCAGCATGGGTGTCGAGAAGACAGATACGCAGTATTTT
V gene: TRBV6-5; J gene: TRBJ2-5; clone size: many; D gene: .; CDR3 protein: CASSEEGGLWPRYF; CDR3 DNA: TGTGCCAGCAGCGAGGAGGGGGGCCTTTGGCCCCGATACTTC
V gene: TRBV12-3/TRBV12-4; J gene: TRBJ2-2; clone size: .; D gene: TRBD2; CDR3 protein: CASRPGLAGVIAAELFF; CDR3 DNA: TGTGCCAGCAGACCGGGACTAGCAGGAGTTATAGCCGCGGAGCTGTTTTTT
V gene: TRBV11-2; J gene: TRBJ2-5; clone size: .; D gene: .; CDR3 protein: CAISHLVETQCF; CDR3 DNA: TGTGCCATCAGCCACCTAGTGGAGACCCAGTGCTTC
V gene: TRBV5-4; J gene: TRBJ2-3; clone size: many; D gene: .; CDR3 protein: CASSFSVRTDTQYF; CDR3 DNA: TGTGCCAGCAGCTTCTCCGTTCGCACAGATACGCAGTATTTT
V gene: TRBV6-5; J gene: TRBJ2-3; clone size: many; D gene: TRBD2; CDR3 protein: CASSQLAGGNTDTQYF; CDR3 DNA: TGTGCCAGCAGCCAACTAGCGGGAGGGAACACAGATACGCAGTATTTT
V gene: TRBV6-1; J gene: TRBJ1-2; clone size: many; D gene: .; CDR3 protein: CASRGELGGANYGYTF; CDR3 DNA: TGTGCCAGCAGAGGGGAGCTGGGGGGAGCTAACTATGGCTACACCTTC
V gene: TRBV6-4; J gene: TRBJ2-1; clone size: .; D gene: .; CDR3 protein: CASSDSGGTGSEQFF; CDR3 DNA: TGTGCCAGCAGTGACTCTGGCGGGACGGGCTCTGAGCAGTTCTTC
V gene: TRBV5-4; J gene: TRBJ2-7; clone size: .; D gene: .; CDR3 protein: CTSSFSGYEQYF; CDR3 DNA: TGTACCAGTAGCTTCAGTGGTTACGAGCAGTACTTC
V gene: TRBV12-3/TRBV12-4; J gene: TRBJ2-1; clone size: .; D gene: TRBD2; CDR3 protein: CANSLGSSGSNEQFF; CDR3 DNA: TGTGCCAACAGTTTAGGGTCTAGCGGGAGCAATGAGCAATTCTTC
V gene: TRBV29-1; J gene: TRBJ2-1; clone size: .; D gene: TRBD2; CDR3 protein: CSIVPGRGDNEQFF; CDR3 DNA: TGCAGCATTGTCCCCGGGAGGGGCGACAATGAGCAATTCTTC
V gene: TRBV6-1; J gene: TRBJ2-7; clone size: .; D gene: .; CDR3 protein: CASSEGGVPSEQYF; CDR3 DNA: TGTGCCAGCAGTGAAGGTGGGGTCCCGTCCGAGCAATACTTC
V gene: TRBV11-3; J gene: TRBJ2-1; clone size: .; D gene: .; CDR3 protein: CASSLDGWVYNEQFF; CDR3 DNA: TGTGCCAGTAGTTTAGATGGATGGGTCTACAATGAGCAGTTCTTC
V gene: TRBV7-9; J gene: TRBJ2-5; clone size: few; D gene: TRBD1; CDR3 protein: CASSLVGTVETQYF; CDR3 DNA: TGTGCCAGCAGCTTAGTAGGGACAGTCGAGACCCAGTACTTC
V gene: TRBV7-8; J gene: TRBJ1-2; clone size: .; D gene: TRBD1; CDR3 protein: CASSLEDRVRCYTF; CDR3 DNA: TGTGCCAGCAGCTTAGAAGACAGGGTTCGTTGTTACACCTTC
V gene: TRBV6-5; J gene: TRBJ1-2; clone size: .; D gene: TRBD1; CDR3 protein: CANRGSQGAGNF; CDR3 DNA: TGTGCCAACAGAGGGTCCCAGGGGGCGGGCAACTTC
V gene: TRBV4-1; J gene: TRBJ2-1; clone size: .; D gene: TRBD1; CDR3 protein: CASTQADRARNEQFF; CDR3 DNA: TGCGCCAGCACCCAAGCAGACAGGGCGCGGAATGAGCAGTTCTTC